The entry below describes one T cell receptor (beta chain). Its antigen is not identified. This specimen belongs to a study of T cell repertoires in ileal Crohn's disease. Study-wide background: Patients had a median approximately 7.8-year disease duration, and approximately 35% were active smokers.

Adults with ileal or ileocolonic Crohn's disease and an indication for resection were eligible. General study findings and limits: Compared with non-smokers, active smokers at surgery showed more clonal expansions.

Data came from immunoSEQ multiplex PCR; TCRdb stores just in-frame clones and leaves some out. The table lists about 4,000 clones, roughly 76% of them singletons. V lost 0 bases and J lost 1, with 10 bases in between. In germline, CDR1 is SQVTM, CDR2 ANQGSEA. The CDR3 is made up of 16 amino acids. This TCR came from an adult with Crohn's disease. The V call is TRBV29-1, the J call TRBJ2-6; no firm D call. Sequencing used ileal tissue. The CDR3 DNA reads TGCAGCGTTGAAGACCCACTGAGGTCTGGGGCCAACGTCCTGACTTTC. It translates to CSVEDPLRSGANVLTF.